This T cell receptor (beta chain) is from a study of regulatory T cells in long-lasting Graves disease. Overall study results and limits: Persistent Graves' cases showed lower TCR diversity than newly diagnosed cases.

CDR1 MNHEY and CDR2 SVGAGI come from the germline V gene. The CDR3 covers 14 residues. As regards this clonotype: The antigen remains undetermined. A junction boundary mismatches the germline segment, possibly from a read error.

TCR beta libraries were built with iRepertoire HTBI primers and Arm-PCR of CDR3 regions. TCRdb used MiXCR to reprocess the multiplex PCR reads, holding one entry per CDR3 protein. The table includes roughly 450,000 distinct CDR3 sequences, roughly 22% detected once. Stated time point: persistent/refractory GD, antithyroid drugs over 5 years with positive TRAb. After RNA was extracted from PBMCs, the TCR library was made from it. The rearrangement links TRBV6-5 to TRBJ2-6; D is possibly TRBD1 or TRBD2 (5 bases each). This specimen consisted of peripheral blood mononuclear cells (PBMCs), obtained when the disease was refractory, from a patient treated with antithyroid drugs. This TCR derives from a female donor with Graves disease. CDR3 nucleotide sequence: TGTGCCAGCAGTTACAACCGGGACCACAACGTCCGGACTTTC. Translating gives CASSYNRDHNVRTF.